This is a list of T cell receptor beta chains from one sample in a study of blood T cells in healthy people across ages. TCRdb reprocessed the 5' RACE reads with MiXCR, giving one entry per CDR3 protein. The sample has hundreds of thousands of distinct CDR3 sequences, approximately 30% seen once. Material: blood. The origin of the receptors is an elderly woman in good health. Both conserved end residues are part of each CDR3. Fields, in order: CDR3 protein, CDR3 DNA, CDR3 length, clone size, J gene, V gene, D gene. The D gene is left open where the match is weak. Clone size is stated in some rows and not others, as once, few, many or a class when expanded.

CDR3: CASSLGGTYNEQFF; DNA: TGTGCCAGCAGCCTGGGTGGGACATACAATGAGCAGTTCTTC; length: 14; size: many; J: TRBJ2-1; V: TRBV3-1; D: -
CDR3: CASSRPGGGSANYGYTF; DNA: TGTGCCAGCAGCCGCCCCGGGGGGGGGAGTGCTAACTATGGCTACACCTTC; length: 17; size: few; J: TRBJ1-2; V: TRBV4-2; D: -
CDR3: CASSPRRQFMEGEPGANVLTF; DNA: TGTGCCAGCAGCCCCAGAAGGCAATTTATGGAGGGCGAACCTGGGGCCAACGTCCTGACTTTC; length: 21; size: few; J: TRBJ2-6; V: TRBV9; D: -
CDR3: CSAPDRSTDTQYF; DNA: TGCAGTGCACCGGACAGGAGCACAGATACGCAGTATTTT; length: 13; size: -; J: TRBJ2-3; V: TRBV20-1; D: TRBD1
CDR3: CAGSFGTEQETQYF; DNA: TGTGCCGGCTCATTCGGGACAGAACAAGAGACCCAGTACTTC; length: 14; size: -; J: TRBJ2-5; V: TRBV18; D: TRBD1
CDR3: CACSSDLSSYEQYF; DNA: TGCGCCTGCAGCTCGGACTTGTCCTCCTACGAGCAGTACTTC; length: 14; size: -; J: TRBJ2-7; V: TRBV5-1; D: -
CDR3: CASIGGQTNTGELFF; DNA: TGTGCCAGCATTGGGGGACAAACGAACACCGGGGAGCTGTTTTTT; length: 15; size: -; J: TRBJ2-2; V: TRBV2; D: -
CDR3: CASSRREGSYGYTF; DNA: TGTGCCAGCAGCCGCCGGGAGGGATCCTATGGCTACACCTTC; length: 14; size: many; J: TRBJ1-2; V: TRBV5-5; D: -
CDR3: CASSPVLGGEQFF; DNA: TGCGCCAGCAGCCCCGTGCTAGGGGGTGAGCAGTTCTTC; length: 13; size: -; J: TRBJ2-1; V: TRBV5-1; D: -
CDR3: CASRGDFTGVSSYEQYF; DNA: TGTGCCAGCAGAGGCGATTTCACAGGGGTAAGCTCCTACGAGCAGTACTTC; length: 17; size: many; J: TRBJ2-7; V: TRBV27; D: TRBD1
CDR3: CASSKDRLNTEAFF; DNA: TGCGCCAGCAGCAAGGACAGATTGAACACTGAAGCTTTCTTT; length: 14; size: many; J: TRBJ1-1; V: TRBV5-1; D: -
CDR3: CSARLGGSLGETQYF; DNA: TGCAGTGCTAGACTAGGTGGTAGCCTGGGCGAGACCCAGTACTTC; length: 15; size: many; J: TRBJ2-5; V: TRBV20-1; D: -
CDR3: CASSADCANQPRHF; DNA: TGTGCCAGCAGTGCCGATTGCGCAAATCAGCCCCGGCATTTT; length: 14; size: -; J: TRBJ1-5; V: TRBV12-3/TRBV12-4; D: -
CDR3: CASSQEAGQLFNYGYTF; DNA: TGTGCCAGCAGCCAGGAAGCGGGACAGCTCTTTAACTATGGCTACACCTTC; length: 17; size: many; J: TRBJ1-2; V: TRBV4-2; D: TRBD1
CDR3: CASREAGAGNEQFF; DNA: TGTGCCAGCAGGGAGGCGGGGGCGGGTAATGAGCAGTTCTTC; length: 14; size: many; J: TRBJ2-1; V: TRBV7-6; D: -
CDR3: CSAPPGLAGGNQETQYF; DNA: TGCAGTGCTCCCCCGGGACTAGCGGGGGGTAACCAAGAGACCCAGTACTTC; length: 17; size: many; J: TRBJ2-5; V: TRBV20-1; D: TRBD2
CDR3: CASSATGGGVTGELFF; DNA: TGTGCCAGCAGCGCCACAGGCGGGGGAGTAACCGGGGAGCTGTTTTTT; length: 16; size: few; J: TRBJ2-2; V: TRBV9; D: TRBD2
CDR3: CASSQGGRGGPYEQYF; DNA: TGTGCCAGCAGCCAAGGCGGGCGGGGGGGCCCCTACGAGCAGTACTTC; length: 16; size: many; J: TRBJ2-7; V: TRBV3-1; D: TRBD2
CDR3: CSVSPTDGMNTEAFF; DNA: TGCAGTGTTTCGCCTACGGACGGCATGAACACTGAAGCTTTCTTT; length: 15; size: -; J: TRBJ1-1; V: TRBV20-1; D: -
CDR3: CASSPSGGKTQYF; DNA: TGTGCCAGCAGCCCTAGCGGGGGCAAGACCCAGTACTTC; length: 13; size: many; J: TRBJ2-5; V: TRBV5-6; D: TRBD2
CDR3: CASSTSVLAGGAETQYF; DNA: TGTGCCAGCAGCACGTCGGTTCTAGCGGGGGGGGCGGAGACCCAGTACTTC; length: 17; size: many; J: TRBJ2-5; V: TRBV7-2; D: TRBD2
CDR3: CASSYLLQNNSPLHF; DNA: TGTGCCAGCAGTTACTTACTACAGAATAATTCACCCCTCCACTTT; length: 15; size: many; J: TRBJ1-6; V: TRBV6-2/TRBV6-3; D: -
CDR3: CAWRQGDETQETQYF; DNA: TGTGCCTGGAGACAGGGGGATGAGACCCAAGAGACCCAGTACTTC; length: 15; size: few; J: TRBJ2-5; V: TRBV30; D: TRBD1
CDR3: CASSVARVGELFF; DNA: TGTGCCAGCAGCGTAGCCAGGGTCGGGGAGCTGTTTTTT; length: 13; size: -; J: TRBJ2-2; V: TRBV9; D: -
CDR3: CASSSPGQGAGSTEAFF; DNA: TGTGCCAGCAGTTCCCCAGGACAGGGGGCCGGGTCGACTGAAGCTTTCTTT; length: 17; size: -; J: TRBJ1-1; V: TRBV28; D: TRBD1
CDR3: CSARRNGGASYEQYF; DNA: TGCAGTGCTAGACGTAACGGGGGGGCCTCCTACGAGCAGTACTTC; length: 15; size: many; J: TRBJ2-7; V: TRBV20-1; D: TRBD2
CDR3: CASSFQGQGRDEAFF; DNA: TGCGCCAGCAGCTTCCAGGGACAGGGGAGAGATGAAGCTTTCTTT; length: 15; size: -; J: TRBJ1-1; V: TRBV5-1; D: TRBD1
CDR3: CSARDTGSYGYTF; DNA: TGCAGTGCTAGAGACACAGGGAGCTATGGCTACACCTTC; length: 13; size: -; J: TRBJ1-2; V: TRBV20-1; D: -
CDR3: CASSWGGPDNEQYF; DNA: TGTGCCAGCAGCTGGGGGGGGCCTGACAATGAGCAGTACTTC; length: 14; size: -; J: TRBJ2-7; V: TRBV7-3; D: -
CDR3: CASSQHRGISTDTQYF; DNA: TGTGCCAGCAGCCAACACAGGGGGATTAGCACAGATACGCAGTATTTT; length: 16; size: many; J: TRBJ2-3; V: TRBV6-2/TRBV6-3; D: TRBD1
CDR3: CASKISGTGGSKAYEQYF; DNA: TGTGCCAGCAAGATATCCGGGACAGGGGGCTCCAAGGCCTACGAGCAGTACTTC; length: 18; size: many; J: TRBJ2-7; V: TRBV6-1; D: TRBD1
CDR3: CSAGQGLGRNEQFF; DNA: TGCAGTGCCGGGCAGGGCCTGGGCCGGAATGAGCAGTTCTTC; length: 14; size: many; J: TRBJ2-1; V: TRBV20-1; D: -
CDR3: CASRLQGRTDTQYF; DNA: TGTGCCAGCAGATTACAAGGGAGAACAGATACGCAGTATTTT; length: 14; size: -; J: TRBJ2-3; V: TRBV12-3/TRBV12-4; D: -
CDR3: CASQPGLALNEQFF; DNA: TGTGCCAGTCAGCCGGGACTAGCCCTCAATGAGCAGTTCTTC; length: 14; size: -; J: TRBJ2-1; V: TRBV5-4; D: TRBD2
CDR3: CASSSASGVSYNEQFF; DNA: TGCGCCAGCAGCTCCGCTAGCGGGGTCTCCTACAATGAGCAGTTCTTC; length: 16; size: -; J: TRBJ2-1; V: TRBV5-1; D: TRBD2
CDR3: CSAREWGTAYQETQYF; DNA: TGCAGTGCTAGAGAGTGGGGCACAGCGTACCAAGAGACCCAGTACTTC; length: 16; size: many; J: TRBJ2-5; V: TRBV20-1; D: -
CDR3: CASRNQDGPYNEQYF; DNA: TGTGCCAGCAGAAATCAGGACGGTCCCTACAATGAGCAGTACTTC; length: 15; size: few; J: TRBJ2-7; V: TRBV6-2/TRBV6-3; D: -
CDR3: CANSYDRGYNTEAFF; DNA: TGTGCCAACAGTTACGACAGGGGGTATAACACTGAAGCTTTCTTT; length: 15; size: -; J: TRBJ1-1; V: TRBV12-3/TRBV12-4; D: TRBD1
CDR3: CASSFLGSRRTDTQYF; DNA: TGTGCCAGCAGCTTTTTAGGTTCTCGGCGGACAGATACGCAGTATTTT; length: 16; size: many; J: TRBJ2-3; V: TRBV7-9; D: -
CDR3: CASSLWQGAYNSPLHF; DNA: TGTGCCAGCAGTTTATGGCAGGGAGCCTATAATTCACCCCTCCACTTT; length: 16; size: -; J: TRBJ1-6; V: TRBV28; D: -
CDR3: CASSLPRGAGDTEQFF; DNA: TGCGCCAGCAGCCTACCCAGGGGGGCTGGAGACACTGAGCAGTTCTTC; length: 16; size: many; J: TRBJ2-1; V: TRBV4-3; D: -
CDR3: CATSRGGLSGGYEQYF; DNA: TGTGCCACCAGCAGAGGGGGTTTGAGCGGGGGATACGAGCAGTACTTC; length: 16; size: -; J: TRBJ2-7; V: TRBV15; D: TRBD2
CDR3: CASSLGREALYGYTF; DNA: TGTGCCAGCAGCTTAGGTCGGGAAGCACTTTATGGCTACACCTTC; length: 15; size: -; J: TRBJ1-2; V: TRBV7-2; D: -
CDR3: CASGQSPTPERGSPLHF; DNA: TGCGCCAGCGGCCAATCTCCGACCCCCGAAAGGGGTTCACCCCTCCACTTT; length: 17; size: -; J: TRBJ1-6; V: TRBV4-1; D: -
CDR3: CSAPGLAGGYNEQFF; DNA: TGCAGTGCTCCGGGGTTAGCGGGGGGGTACAATGAGCAGTTCTTC; length: 15; size: many; J: TRBJ2-1; V: TRBV20-1; D: TRBD2
CDR3: CASTLSDRDYEQYF; DNA: TGTGCCAGCACACTTTCGGACAGGGATTACGAGCAGTACTTC; length: 14; size: many; J: TRBJ2-7; V: TRBV12-3/TRBV12-4; D: TRBD1
CDR3: CASSQAGEGNTEAFF; DNA: TGCGCCAGCAGCCAAGCAGGAGAGGGGAACACTGAAGCTTTCTTT; length: 15; size: -; J: TRBJ1-1; V: TRBV4-3; D: -
CDR3: CASSLQTGPGANVLTF; DNA: TGCGCCAGCAGCTTGCAGACCGGGCCTGGGGCCAACGTCCTGACTTTC; length: 16; size: -; J: TRBJ2-6; V: TRBV5-1; D: -
CDR3: CASRAVNTEAFF; DNA: TGTGCCAGCAGGGCAGTGAACACTGAAGCTTTCTTT; length: 12; size: few; J: TRBJ1-1; V: TRBV10-3; D: -
CDR3: CSARAVSPTQYF; DNA: TGCAGTGCTAGGGCGGTCTCCCCGACCCAGTACTTC; length: 12; size: many; J: TRBJ2-5; V: TRBV20-1; D: -
CDR3: CASSFQFSELYEQYF; DNA: TGCGCCAGCAGCTTCCAATTTTCGGAGTTGTACGAGCAGTACTTC; length: 15; size: few; J: TRBJ2-7; V: TRBV5-1; D: -
CDR3: CASSLLMGTDTQYF; DNA: TGTGCCAGCAGTTTATTAATGGGGACAGATACGCAGTATTTT; length: 14; size: many; J: TRBJ2-3; V: TRBV28; D: -
CDR3: CASSRAPGISGYTF; DNA: TGTGCCAGCAGCCGTGCCCCGGGGATATCTGGCTACACCTTC; length: 14; size: -; J: TRBJ1-2; V: TRBV28; D: -
CDR3: CASDRASTDTQYF; DNA: TGTGCCAGCGACCGGGCCAGCACAGATACGCAGTATTTT; length: 13; size: many; J: TRBJ2-3; V: TRBV6-6; D: -
CDR3: CASSKTGYTEAFF; DNA: TGTGCCAGCAGCAAAACAGGATACACTGAAGCTTTCTTT; length: 13; size: few; J: TRBJ1-1; V: TRBV3-1; D: -
CDR3: CASTLTGSSYEQYF; DNA: TGTGCCAGCACCCTGACAGGGAGCTCCTACGAGCAGTACTTC; length: 14; size: many; J: TRBJ2-7; V: TRBV6-5; D: TRBD1
CDR3: CASLGGLAVYNEQFF; DNA: TGTGCCAGCCTTGGGGGACTAGCGGTCTACAATGAGCAGTTCTTC; length: 15; size: -; J: TRBJ2-1; V: TRBV6-1; D: TRBD2
CDR3: CASSPREGYYNSPLHF; DNA: TGTGCCAGCAGCCCCCGGGAGGGTTACTATAATTCACCCCTCCACTTT; length: 16; size: few; J: TRBJ1-6; V: TRBV13; D: -
CDR3: CASSVSFGNSGNTIYF; DNA: TGTGCCAGCAGCGTGTCGTTCGGGAACTCTGGAAACACCATATATTTT; length: 16; size: -; J: TRBJ1-3; V: TRBV9; D: -
CDR3: CASTPSGGASATDTQYF; DNA: TGTGCCAGCACCCCCTCGGGGGGGGCGAGCGCCACAGATACGCAGTATTTT; length: 17; size: many; J: TRBJ2-3; V: TRBV9; D: TRBD2